Below are 21 T cell receptor beta chains sequenced from a single sample in a study of shared clonotypes between healthy human individuals. Naivety among CD8 cells was defined by CD45RO negativity and positive CCR7 selection, thereby excluding terminally differentiated effector memory CD45RA+ cells. TCRdb's table, derived via immunoSEQ multiplex PCR, lists solely in-frame clones and lacks some. This table holds millions of clones, about 95% found once. What was sequenced was naive CD8+ T cells sorted from blood. The receptor source for this set is a young man in good health.

The chain is built from TRBV27 and TRBJ2-2, with TRBD2 identical over 13 bases. The V and J ends lost 5 bases and 5 bases, in that order; junction bases with no gene match: 8. This CDR3 is 17 amino acids long. The germline CDR1 and CDR2 sequences are MNHEY and SMNVEV (reference sequence). The CDR3 loop reads CASSTRLAGGGTGELFF. The CDR3 DNA is TGTGCCAGCAGTACCCGACTAGCGGGAGGTGGAACCGGGGAGCTGTTTTTT.

For this clone: The identical CDR3 is also encoded by other nucleotide sequences in the sample. The chain joins TRBV6-5 to TRBJ1-3; D unresolved. V lost 2 bases and J lost 0, with 8 bases in between. CDR3 length: 15 residues. CDR1 is MNHEY and CDR2 is SVGAGI in the germline V gene. DNA of the CDR3: TGTGCCAGCAGTTACGATGGCAACTCTGGAAACACCATATATTTT. Translation: CASSYDGNSGNTIYF.

V gene TRBV10-3 combines with J gene TRBJ2-7; the match to TRBD1 covers 11 bases. V was pared by 10 bases and J by 0 bases, with 5 bases of the junction left unmatched. The CDR3 runs to 14 residues. Germline V lookup: CDR1 ENHRY, CDR2 SYGVKD. CDR3 sequence reads: CATGTGGSSYEQYF. As DNA, the CDR3 is TGTGCCACTGGGACAGGGGGAAGCTCCTACGAGCAGTACTTC.

CDR3 amino acids: CASSVGGLQTSYEQYF. The CDR3 coding sequence is TGTGCCAGCAGCGTAGGGGGACTCCAAACCTCCTACGAGCAGTACTTC. The rearrangement links TRBV9 to TRBJ2-7, with D tentatively TRBD2 (6 bases). CDR3 length equals 16 residues. The germline V gene has CDR1 SGDLS and CDR2 YYNGEE. V was shortened by 0 bases and J by 0 bases, with 13 bases between the two germline ends.

Concerning this clone: This sample includes further DNA sequences coding for the same CDR3. The rearrangement links TRBV10-2 to TRBJ1-5; no reliable D call. The CDR3 has 13 amino acids. The germline V and J ends were trimmed by 2 bases and 2 bases, with 4 bases remaining between them. Germline V gene data show CDR1 as WSHSY and CDR2 as SAAADI. CDR3 amino acids: CASSEGGNQPQHF. CDR3 bases: TGCGCCAGCAGTGAGGGTGGCAATCAGCCCCAGCATTTT.

As regards this clone: Other nucleotide sequences in the sample specify the same CDR3. The chain employs TRBV2 and TRBJ2-7; no reliable D call. This CDR3 is 14 amino acids long. The ends were cut back, 4 bases at V and 0 bases at J, with 10 bases in the middle. The germline CDR1 and CDR2 sequences are SNHLY and FYNNEI. CDR3 in amino acids: CASSATESSYEQYF. The CDR3 DNA is TGTGCCAGCAGTGCTACGGAGTCCTCCTACGAGCAGTACTTC. The full variable domain, rest sourced from reference TRBV2 and TRBJ2-7, is EPEVTQTPSHQVTQMGQEVILRCVPISNHLYFYWYRQILGQKVEFLVSFYNNEISEKSEIFDDQFSVERPDGSNFTLKIRSTKLEDSAMYFCASSATESSYEQYFGPGTRLTVT.

The V and J genes are TRBV9 and TRBJ1-4; possible D gene TRBD1, 6 bases. Trimming stripped 2 bases from V and 7 bases from J, with 12 bases between. CDR3 size: 14 residues. Germline V gene lookup returns CDR1 SGDLS and CDR2 YYNGEE. The CDR3 DNA follows: TGTGCCAGCAGCGTCACAGGGTGGGCTGAAAAACTGTTTTTT. Protein: CASSVTGWAEKLFF.

V gene TRBV29-1 combines with J gene TRBJ2-1, with 9 bases lining up with TRBD2. The CDR3 runs 14 residues. V lost 6 bases, J lost 8 bases, and 11 bases stayed unmatched. Germline CDR1 and CDR2: SQVTM and ANQGSEA. CDR3 region: CSVAGTSTSHEQFF. The CDR3 DNA follows: TGCAGCGTGGCCGGGACTAGCACATCACATGAGCAGTTCTTC.

Only one count was recorded for this clone. This specimen includes other DNA sequences encoding the same CDR3. The genes are TRBV10-1 and TRBJ2-2; TRBD2 matches 9 bases. This CDR3 contains 15 residues. V shed 6 bases and J 1 base; nucleotides not matched to a gene: 3. The germline V gene has CDR1 WNHNN and CDR2 SYGVQD (reference sequence). CDR3 sequence reads: CASSDSGGNTGELFF. The CDR3 DNA follows: TGCGCCAGCAGCGATAGCGGGGGGAACACCGGGGAGCTGTTTTTT.

The gene calls are TRBV7-9 and TRBJ2-7, with TRBD1 matching over 8 bases. This CDR3 is 16 amino acids long. V lost 2 bases to trimming and J lost 2 bases; unmatched junction nucleotides: 8. Germline CDR1 SEHNR, CDR2 FQNEAQ (reference sequence). This CDR3 reads CASSLLGQANPYEQYF. Here the CDR3 DNA reads TGTGCCAGCAGCTTATTGGGACAGGCAAACCCCTACGAGCAGTACTTC. The whole variable domain, filled in from reference TRBV7-9 and TRBJ2-7, reads DTGVSQNPRHKITKRGQNVTFRCDPISEHNRLYWYRQTLGQGPEFLTYFQNEAQLEKSRLLSDRFSAERPKGSFSTLEIQRTEQGDSAMYLCASSLLGQANPYEQYFGPGTRLTVT.

The chain recombines TRBV5-6 with TRBJ1-2; D is uncertain. This CDR3 has 14 amino acids. The germline V and J ends were trimmed by 1 base and 7 bases, with 14 bases remaining between them. Germline V gives CDR1 SGHDT, CDR2 YYEEEE. The CDR3 region is CASSLFTGALGYTF. The DNA for the CDR3 is TGTGCCAGCAGCTTGTTCACGGGCGCCCTTGGCTACACCTTC.

Comments on this clone: Other DNA sequences in this sample translate to the same CDR3. The chain is built from TRBV7-9 and TRBJ2-5; 9 bases line up with TRBD1. With V trimmed by 5 bases and J by 5 bases, 6 bases remained unmatched. Germline V lookup: CDR1 SEHNR, CDR2 FQNEAQ (reference sequence). This CDR3 contains 14 residues. This CDR3 is CASSSTGGSETQYF. CDR3 DNA sequence: TGTGCCAGCAGCAGCACAGGGGGCTCGGAGACCCAGTACTTC.

This chain connects TRBV7-9 to TRBJ1-2, with 8 bases matching TRBD1. The germline CDR1 and CDR2 sequences are SEHNR and FQNEAQ (reference sequence). V dropped 4 bases and J dropped 3; count of bases not matched to a gene: 7. This CDR3 has 15 residues. CDR3 bases: TGTGCCAGCAGCTCGGACAGGGTTGGGTACTATGGCTACACCTTC. This encodes CASSSDRVGYYGYTF.

J is TRBJ1-3 and V is TRBV15; D possibly corresponds to TRBD1 (5 bases). The CDR3 extends over 16 amino acids. The germline V gene encodes CDR1 LNHNV and CDR2 YYDKDF (reference sequence). V was trimmed by 5 bases and J by 0 bases, leaving 14 bases between them. The CDR3 loop reads CATSGGASASGNTIYF. In DNA, the CDR3 is TGTGCCACCAGCGGAGGGGCCTCCGCCTCTGGAAACACCATATATTTT.

The V and J genes are TRBV14 and TRBJ2-7, with TRBD2 identical over 10 bases. V lost 6 bases, J lost 6 bases, and 8 bases stayed unmatched. This CDR3 has 14 residues. Germline V gives CDR1 SGHDN, CDR2 FVKESK. The CDR3 sequence is CASSLLAGALEQYF. CDR3 sequence (DNA): TGTGCCAGCAGTCTCCTAGCGGGAGCCCTCGAGCAGTACTTC.

The chain employs TRBV13 and TRBJ2-2; no definite D call. V lost 5 bases and J 4 bases, leaving 5 bases between the germline ends. The germline V gene encodes CDR1 PRHDT and CDR2 FYEKMQ (reference sequence). The CDR3 loop spans 12 amino acids. CDR3 loop: CASSHGTGELFF. In DNA, the CDR3 is TGTGCCAGCAGCCACGGCACCGGGGAGCTGTTTTTT.

The chain links TRBV6-5 to TRBJ2-1; 12 nucleotides align to TRBD2. J lost 7 bases, V lost 9 bases, and 7 bases had no gene match. The germline gives CDR1 MNHEY, CDR2 SVGAGI. The CDR3 sequence is 14 residues long. For the CDR3, the DNA is TGTGCCAGTGGGCTAGCGGGAGGGGGTAATGAGCAGTTCTTC. The encoded protein is CASGLAGGGNEQFF.

V is TRBV2 and J is TRBJ2-7; D possibly corresponds to TRBD2 (7 bases). This CDR3 spans 13 amino acids. From germline, CDR1 is SNHLY and CDR2 FYNNEI. CDR3 sequence: CAASGRGSYEQYF. The CDR3 DNA reads TGTGCTGCAAGTGGGAGGGGGTCCTACGAGCAGTACTTC.

The chain carries TRBV9 and TRBJ2-5; TRBD2 matches at 13 bases. The CDR3 contains 17 residues. J lost 0 bases, V lost 4 bases, and 6 bases had no gene match. Germline V CDR1 and CDR2: SGDLS, YYNGEE. For the CDR3, the DNA is TGTGCCAGCAGCCCCCATGGACTAGCGGGAGACCAAGAGACCCAGTACTTC. It specifies CASSPHGLAGDQETQYF.

As to this clone: This sample includes further DNA sequences coding for the same CDR3. This sequence joins TRBV9 and TRBJ2-5, with D perhaps matching TRBD1 or TRBD2 (5 bases each). Looked up from germline, CDR1 is SGDLS and CDR2 is YYNGEE. Trimming shortened V by 3 bases and J by 5 bases, and 14 bases separated the two germline ends. The CDR3 contains 14 residues. The CDR3 spells CASSAWGSQETQYF. The DNA for the CDR3 is TGTGCCAGCAGCGCGTGGGGGTCTCAGGAGACCCAGTACTTC.

V gene TRBV5-1 combines with J gene TRBJ1-2; D call uncertain. Per germline, CDR1 SGHRS and CDR2 YFSETQ. The V gene lost 4 bases and the J gene lost 6 bases, with 19 bases spanning the gap. The CDR3 contains 15 residues. The CDR3 region is CASSRETPGIHGYTF. The CDR3 DNA follows: TGCGCCAGCAGCCGGGAGACACCCGGGATCCATGGCTACACCTTC.